The rows below give T cell receptor beta chains drawn from one sample of a study of blood T cell repertoires in COVID-19. Sequencing was performed with immunoSEQ multiplex PCR; in TCRdb, only in-frame clones are kept and a portion is missing. Of under 450,000 clones listed, 75% to 90% are singletons. The sequenced material came from peripheral blood. These receptors all stem from a woman between 40 and 55 years old with COVID-19, enrolled during active disease. The CDR3 runs from the conserved cysteine through the conserved F or W. D genes are given only for firm matches. Not all rows give a size; the values are once, few, many and, for expanded clones, a class.

J gene: TRBJ1-1; V gene: TRBV7-2; D gene: -; clone size: once; CDR3 protein: CASSPETGGAEAFF; CDR3 DNA: TGTGCCAGCAGCCCGGAGACAGGTGGCGCTGAAGCTTTCTTT
J gene: TRBJ2-7; V gene: TRBV7-9; D gene: -; clone size: few; CDR3 protein: CASSLVVGRGGYEQYF; CDR3 DNA: TGTGCCAGCAGCTTAGTTGTAGGCAGGGGAGGGTACGAGCAGTACTTC
J gene: TRBJ2-7; V gene: TRBV14; D gene: TRBD2; clone size: once; CDR3 protein: CASSPRGGRSSYEQYF; CDR3 DNA: TGTGCCAGCAGCCCCCGGGGGGGCCGGAGCTCCTACGAGCAGTACTTC
J gene: TRBJ2-5; V gene: TRBV2; D gene: TRBD2; clone size: once; CDR3 protein: CASSGLAGRVETQYF; CDR3 DNA: TGTGCCAGCAGTGGATTAGCGGGAAGGGTAGAGACCCAGTACTTC
J gene: TRBJ1-5; V gene: TRBV10-3; D gene: -; clone size: many; CDR3 protein: CAISVGGGVNQPQHF; CDR3 DNA: TGTGCCATCAGTGTCGGGGGAGGGGTAAATCAGCCCCAGCATTTT
J gene: TRBJ1-6; V gene: TRBV25-1; D gene: -; clone size: once; CDR3 protein: CASSEGGNSPLHF; CDR3 DNA: TGTGCCAGCAGTGAGGGGGGTAATTCACCCCTCCACTTT
J gene: TRBJ1-3; V gene: TRBV6-5; D gene: -; clone size: once; CDR3 protein: CASSYTGSSGNTIYF; CDR3 DNA: TGTGCCAGCAGTTACACCGGGAGCTCTGGAAACACCATATATTTT
J gene: TRBJ1-1; V gene: TRBV7-2; D gene: -; clone size: few; CDR3 protein: CASSPGRGTTEAFF; CDR3 DNA: TGTGCCAGCAGCCCGGGGCGGGGAACCACTGAAGCTTTCTTT
J gene: TRBJ1-1; V gene: TRBV20-1; D gene: -; clone size: -; CDR3 protein: CSASREWAFF; CDR3 DNA: TGCAGTGCTAGTAGAGAATGGGCTTTCTTT
J gene: TRBJ1-1; V gene: TRBV2; D gene: -; clone size: -; CDR3 protein: CASSEATGAGTEAFF; CDR3 DNA: TGTGCCAGCAGTGAAGCGACAGGAGCCGGCACTGAAGCTTTCTTT
J gene: TRBJ2-2; V gene: TRBV14; D gene: TRBD2; clone size: -; CDR3 protein: CASSLRLAGTGELFF; CDR3 DNA: TGTGCCAGCAGCCTCCGACTAGCCGGGACCGGGGAGCTGTTTTTT
J gene: TRBJ2-1; V gene: TRBV5-5; D gene: TRBD2; clone size: once; CDR3 protein: CASSQGLVKEEQFF; CDR3 DNA: TGTGCCAGCAGCCAGGGACTAGTTAAGGAGGAGCAGTTCTTC
J gene: TRBJ1-4; V gene: TRBV7-9; D gene: TRBD1; clone size: once; CDR3 protein: CASSQTGINEKLFF; CDR3 DNA: TGTGCCAGCAGCCAGACAGGGATTAATGAAAAACTGTTTTTT
J gene: TRBJ1-4; V gene: TRBV5-5; D gene: TRBD1; clone size: -; CDR3 protein: CASRGGTGGFLNEKLFF; CDR3 DNA: TGTGCCAGCAGAGGTGGGACAGGGGGCTTCCTTAATGAAAAACTGTTTTTT
J gene: TRBJ1-2; V gene: TRBV18; D gene: TRBD1; clone size: once; CDR3 protein: CASSITGVRSQGQGGYTF; CDR3 DNA: TGTGCCAGCTCAATAACAGGGGTACGAAGTCAAGGTCAAGGTGGCTACACCTTC
J gene: TRBJ1-1; V gene: TRBV18; D gene: -; clone size: -; CDR3 protein: CASSPGTSVTTEAFF; CDR3 DNA: TGTGCCAGCTCACCTGGGACATCTGTAACCACTGAAGCTTTCTTT
J gene: TRBJ2-1; V gene: TRBV28; D gene: -; clone size: -; CDR3 protein: CASSLSAREQFF; CDR3 DNA: TGTGCCAGCAGTTTATCGGCCAGGGAGCAGTTCTTC
J gene: TRBJ1-2; V gene: TRBV2; D gene: TRBD1; clone size: -; CDR3 protein: CASRRTSGTGAFWGYTF; CDR3 DNA: TGTGCCAGCAGGCGGACCTCCGGGACAGGAGCATTTTGGGGCTACACCTTC
J gene: TRBJ2-3; V gene: TRBV28; D gene: TRBD1; clone size: -; CDR3 protein: CASSSPGQGAGTQYF; CDR3 DNA: TGTGCCAGCAGTTCGCCCGGACAGGGGGCCGGTACGCAGTATTTT
J gene: TRBJ2-5; V gene: TRBV7-7; D gene: TRBD1; clone size: -; CDR3 protein: CASSLGQDGETQYF; CDR3 DNA: TGTGCTAGCAGCTTAGGACAGGATGGAGAGACCCAGTACTTC
J gene: TRBJ1-2; V gene: TRBV20-1; D gene: TRBD1; clone size: -; CDR3 protein: CSAGQGRGYTF; CDR3 DNA: TGCAGTGCAGGACAGGGTCGCGGCTACACCTTC
J gene: TRBJ2-1; V gene: TRBV10-3; D gene: -; clone size: -; CDR3 protein: CAISESRDNEQFF; CDR3 DNA: TGTGCCATCAGTGAGTCGAGGGACAATGAGCAGTTCTTC
J gene: TRBJ2-1; V gene: TRBV19; D gene: TRBD2; clone size: -; CDR3 protein: CASSTRGGNEQFF; CDR3 DNA: TGTGCCAGTAGTACCCGGGGGGGTAATGAGCAGTTCTTC
J gene: TRBJ1-2; V gene: TRBV5-6; D gene: -; clone size: -; CDR3 protein: CASSLERGLYTF; CDR3 DNA: TGTGCCAGCAGCTTGGAAAGGGGCCTCTACACCTTC
J gene: TRBJ1-4; V gene: TRBV7-2; D gene: -; clone size: few; CDR3 protein: CASSLAGAAATNEKLFF; CDR3 DNA: TGTGCCAGCAGCTTAGCGGGGGCAGCTGCAACTAATGAAAAACTGTTTTTT
J gene: TRBJ1-3; V gene: TRBV4-1; D gene: -; clone size: once; CDR3 protein: CASSHPPVTGISGNTIYF; CDR3 DNA: TGCGCCAGCAGCCACCCCCCCGTGACGGGGATCTCTGGAAACACCATATATTTT
J gene: TRBJ2-5; V gene: TRBV6-5; D gene: -; clone size: -; CDR3 protein: CASSSPGQETQYF; CDR3 DNA: TGTGCCAGCAGTTCCCCAGGACAAGAGACCCAGTACTTC